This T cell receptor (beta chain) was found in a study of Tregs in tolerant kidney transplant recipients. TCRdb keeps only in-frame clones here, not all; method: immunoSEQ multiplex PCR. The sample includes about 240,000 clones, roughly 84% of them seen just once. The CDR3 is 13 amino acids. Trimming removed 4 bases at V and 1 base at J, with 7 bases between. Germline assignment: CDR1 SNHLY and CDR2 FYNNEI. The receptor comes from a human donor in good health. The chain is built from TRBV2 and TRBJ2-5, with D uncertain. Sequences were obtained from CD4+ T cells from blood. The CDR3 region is CASSGNLQETQYF. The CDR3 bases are TGTGCCAGCAGTGGGAACCTCCAAGAGACCCAGTACTTC.